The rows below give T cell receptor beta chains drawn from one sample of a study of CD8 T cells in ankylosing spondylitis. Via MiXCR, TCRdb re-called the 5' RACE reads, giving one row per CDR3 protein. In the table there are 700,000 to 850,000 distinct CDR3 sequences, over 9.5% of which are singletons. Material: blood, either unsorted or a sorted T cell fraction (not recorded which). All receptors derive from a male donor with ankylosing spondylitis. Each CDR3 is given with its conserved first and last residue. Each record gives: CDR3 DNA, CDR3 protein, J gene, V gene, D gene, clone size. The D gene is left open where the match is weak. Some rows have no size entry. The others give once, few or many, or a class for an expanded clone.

TGTGCCAGCAGCCGGCCGAGAACTAGCGGGCCTCCAGATACGCAGTATTTT	CASSRPRTSGPPDTQYF	TRBJ2-3	TRBV5-6	TRBD2	many
TGTGCCAGCAGCTTAAGTGGGCTAGCGGGGGGAAATACGCAGTATTTT	CASSLSGLAGGNTQYF	TRBJ2-3	TRBV7-2	TRBD2	many
TGCAGTGCTACGTTCAGGGGGCAGATGGATGAGCAGTTCTTC	CSATFRGQMDEQFF	TRBJ2-1	TRBV20-1	TRBD1	NA
TGTGCCAGCAGTGACTCCCTAGCGGGGAGCTCCTACAATGAGCAGTTCTTC	CASSDSLAGSSYNEQFF	TRBJ2-1	TRBV6-4	TRBD2	NA
TGCAGTGCTAGCCCGGGACTAGCGGTCTACAATGAGCAGTTCTTC	CSASPGLAVYNEQFF	TRBJ2-1	TRBV20-1	TRBD2	NA
TGCAGTGCTAGTGGGACTTTGGAGAGAGCGAATACGCAGTATTTT	CSASGTLERANTQYF	TRBJ2-3	TRBV20-1	NA	NA
TGTGCCAGCAGCTTGACAGATATGAACACTGAAGCTTTCTTT	CASSLTDMNTEAFF	TRBJ1-1	TRBV5-6	NA	NA
TGTGCCAGCAGTTTAGAGTGGGGACAGGGGCACTACGAGCAGTACTTC	CASSLEWGQGHYEQYF	TRBJ2-7	TRBV28	TRBD1	many
TGCGCCAGCAGCCAGGGACAGACCAGCCTCTATGGCTACACCTTC	CASSQGQTSLYGYTF	TRBJ1-2	TRBV5-1	TRBD1	NA
TGCAGTGCTAGTTCTAGCCTCTCCCGGTTCTTC	CSASSSLSRFF	TRBJ2-1	TRBV20-1	NA	NA
TGTGCCAGCAGCCCTGAAGCGGGGAGGATGGCCGGGGAGCTGTTTTTT	CASSPEAGRMAGELFF	TRBJ2-2	TRBV4-2	TRBD2	NA
TGCGCCAGCAGCGTTACAGGGGGCTCAGTAAAACTGTTTTTT	CASSVTGGSVKLFF	TRBJ1-4	TRBV5-1	TRBD1	NA
TGCGCCAGCAGCTTGGTCCTATCCGGCGGCACCGGGGAGCTGTTTTTT	CASSLVLSGGTGELFF	TRBJ2-2	TRBV5-1	NA	few
TGTGCCAGCAGCTTGGGCCTCGGCCACTATGGCTACACCTTC	CASSLGLGHYGYTF	TRBJ1-2	TRBV5-5	NA	many
TGTGCCAGCAGAGCTAGCGGGGCCGCCTACGAGCAGTACTTC	CASRASGAAYEQYF	TRBJ2-7	TRBV5-5	TRBD2	few
TGCAGTGCTAGAGCGGGGGGAAGGGAGACCCAGTACTTC	CSARAGGRETQYF	TRBJ2-5	TRBV20-1	TRBD2	few
TGTGCCAGCAGCTGGGCCCAACAAGGAGAGACCCAGTACTTC	CASSWAQQGETQYF	TRBJ2-5	TRBV7-2	NA	NA
TGTGCCAGCAGTTGGACAGCCACCAATCAGCCCCAGCATTTT	CASSWTATNQPQHF	TRBJ1-5	TRBV11-2	NA	NA
TGTGCCAGCAGTGGCGACTATAGCGGGAGGGCCGGGGATACGCAGTATTTT	CASSGDYSGRAGDTQYF	TRBJ2-3	TRBV12-3/TRBV12-4	TRBD2	NA
TGTGCCATCAGTTCCGGGACCTCGGCTGGAAACACCATATATTTT	CAISSGTSAGNTIYF	TRBJ1-3	TRBV10-3	NA	NA
TGTGCCAGCAGCTTAGGTTTCCGGTCTTCGACCGAGCAGTACTTC	CASSLGFRSSTEQYF	TRBJ2-7	TRBV7-2	NA	NA
TGCAGCGTGGACGGCGGGGGCAGGGGTCCGGACGAGCAGTACTTC	CSVDGGGRGPDEQYF	TRBJ2-7	TRBV29-1	NA	many
TGTGCCAGCAGTGAAAGACAGGGTGCGAACTATGGCTACACCTTC	CASSERQGANYGYTF	TRBJ1-2	TRBV6-1	TRBD1	few
TGTGCCAGCAGCTTAGGGGGACAGGGGAAGGACTTCTTT	CASSLGGQGKDFF	TRBJ1-1	TRBV7-9	TRBD1	many
TGTGCCAGCAGGTCCGGGACAGGGCAGTACGAGCAGTACTTC	CASRSGTGQYEQYF	TRBJ2-7	TRBV7-9	TRBD1	few
TGTGCCATCAGTTCAGCGGGGACAGGGGTTTACGAGCAGTACTTC	CAISSAGTGVYEQYF	TRBJ2-7	TRBV10-3	TRBD1	NA
TGTGCCAGCACCCAAGGGGCGGGAAAGTACTTC	CASTQGAGKYF	TRBJ2-7	TRBV7-2	NA	few
TGCGCCAGCAGCTACGGACTGAACAATCAGCCCCAGCATTTT	CASSYGLNNQPQHF	TRBJ1-5	TRBV5-1	NA	few
TGCGCCAGCAGCTTGGTTTCCCGGACCGAAAAACTGTTTTTT	CASSLVSRTEKLFF	TRBJ1-4	TRBV5-1	NA	few
TGCGCCAGCAGCCACCGCTCTCGGGGGGACACTGAAGCTTTCTTT	CASSHRSRGDTEAFF	TRBJ1-1	TRBV4-3	NA	few
TGTGCTACCGCCTCTGTGGGGGAGACCCAGTACTTC	CATASVGETQYF	TRBJ2-5	TRBV24-1	NA	few
TGCAGTGCTAGAGAAGGCGGAGGCGGGAATGAGCAGTTCTTC	CSAREGGGGNEQFF	TRBJ2-1	TRBV20-1	NA	many
TGTGCCAGCAGCCGCCGGTCTGCGGCTCTTCCCGGGGAGCTGTTTTTT	CASSRRSAALPGELFF	TRBJ2-2	TRBV11-2	NA	NA
TGTGCCAGCAGCTTGTTAACTAGCGTTGCCTACGAGCAGTACTTC	CASSLLTSVAYEQYF	TRBJ2-7	TRBV7-2	TRBD2	few
TGCAGTGCTCCTTGGGGGGGAATCTCAGATACGCAGTATTTT	CSAPWGGISDTQYF	TRBJ2-3	TRBV20-1	TRBD2	NA
TGTGCCATCAGGGTACAGATGAACACTGAAGCTTTCTTT	CAIRVQMNTEAFF	TRBJ1-1	TRBV10-3	NA	few
TGTGCCAGCATCAATTGGTCGGGACACGTAGCTTTCTTT	CASINWSGHVAFF	TRBJ1-1	TRBV7-2	NA	NA
TGCAGTGCTAGGGAAATTTACGAGCAGTACTTC	CSAREIYEQYF	TRBJ2-7	TRBV20-1	NA	many
TGCAGCGTTGAGCGGGCTAGAGGGAATGAGCAGTTCTTC	CSVERARGNEQFF	TRBJ2-1	TRBV29-1	NA	many
TGTGCCAGCAGTTACTCCGCTGACCGGACATCCCCCGAGCAGTACTTC	CASSYSADRTSPEQYF	TRBJ2-7	TRBV6-2/TRBV6-3	NA	many
TGTGCCAGCAGCTTAGAAAGGTTCACCTACAATGAGCAGTTCTTC	CASSLERFTYNEQFF	TRBJ2-1	TRBV7-2	NA	few
TGCAGTGCTAGAGAAAGCAGGGGAAATCAGCCCCAGCATTTT	CSARESRGNQPQHF	TRBJ1-5	TRBV20-1	NA	NA
TGCAGTGCTAGGAGCGGGGGATCCACAGATACGCAGTATTTT	CSARSGGSTDTQYF	TRBJ2-3	TRBV20-1	TRBD2	many
TGCGCCAGCAGGGTTACTAGCGGGGCCAACACCGGGGAGCTGTTTTTT	CASRVTSGANTGELFF	TRBJ2-2	TRBV5-1	TRBD2	few
TGTGCCAGCAGCTCCCGACTAGCGGGGGAGCAGTTCTTC	CASSSRLAGEQFF	TRBJ2-1	TRBV11-1	TRBD2	few
TGTGCCAGCGGGCTCGGGGTCTTGGATACGCAGTATTTT	CASGLGVLDTQYF	TRBJ2-3	TRBV12-3/TRBV12-4	NA	many
TGCAGTGCTAGTTCTCAAGCGGGAGAGGGCGAGCAGTACTTC	CSASSQAGEGEQYF	TRBJ2-7	TRBV20-1	TRBD2	few
TGCAGCGTTGGATGGACAGGGGACGAAAAACTGTTTTTT	CSVGWTGDEKLFF	TRBJ1-4	TRBV29-1	TRBD1	many
TGCGCCAGCAGCTCTACACCCACAGATACGCAGTATTTT	CASSSTPTDTQYF	TRBJ2-3	TRBV5-1	NA	few
TGTGCCATCAGCTCTAGCGGGAGTAGGGATACGCAGTATTTT	CAISSSGSRDTQYF	TRBJ2-3	TRBV10-3	TRBD2	once